This T cell receptor (beta chain) comes out of a study of early T cells in non-severe SARS-CoV-2 infection. There are 13 residues in the CDR3. Germline CDR1 is LNHDA and CDR2 is SQIVND (reference sequence). Trimming pared 7 bases from V and 5 bases from J, leaving 12 bases between. Unique molecular identifiers were attached to individual cDNA molecules. Each CDR3 protein gets one entry after TCRdb re-called the 5' RACE reads with MiXCR. The data show 40,000 to 45,000 distinct CDR3 sequences, with about 6.5% seen just once and less than 25% held by the top ten. This clonotype was picked up a small number of times.

Specimen: whole blood, collected at baseline. This chain links TRBV19 with TRBJ1-5, with D unclear. The clonotype comes from an adult who was a healthcare worker with PCR-confirmed SARS-CoV-2 infection or an uninfected control (not recorded which). Here the CDR3 reads CASKDPTDQPQHF. The CDR3 bases are TGTGCCAGTAAAGACCCCACCGATCAGCCCCAGCATTTT. Drawing the rest from reference TRBV19 and TRBJ1-5, the complete variable domain is DGGITQSPKYLFRKEGQNVTLSCEQNLNHDAMYWYRQDPGQGLRLIYYSQIVNDFQKGDIAEGYSVSREKKESFPLTVTSAQKNPTAFYLCASKDPTDQPQHFGDGTRLSIL.